The 4 T cell receptor beta chains presented below share a single source sample, sequenced in a study of a mutant IDH1 vaccine in newly diagnosed glioma. Only in-frame clones appear in the TCRdb table, and some are missing; sequencing was by immunoSEQ multiplex PCR. The data contain 35,000 to 45,000 clones, roughly 84% of them singletons. Antigens of these TCRs are unknown. Time point here: week 35, safety follow-up. The content of each vaccine dose was 300 ug of mutant IDH1 20-mer peptide, and topical imiquimod accompanied it. The source material was PBMCs, sampled from a glioma patient whose treatment included an IDH1 peptide vaccine. These receptors came from a woman in her 50s with glioma.

The chain carries TRBV9 and TRBJ2-7, with TRBD2 as a possible D gene (6 bases). V was trimmed by 4 bases and J by 2 bases, leaving 16 bases between them. Germline CDR1 is SGDLS and CDR2 is YYNGEE. CDR3 length equals 15 residues. The CDR3 sequence: CASSRGGSLTYEQYF. Written as DNA, the CDR3 is TGTGCCAGCAGCCGCGGAGGGTCACTGACCTACGAGCAGTACTTC.

V is TRBV9 and J is TRBJ1-1; D is unclear. CDR3 length: 16 residues. The germline gives CDR1 SGDLS, CDR2 YYNGEE. Trimming took 4 bases from V and 1 from J, leaving 17 bases between them. The CDR3 region has the DNA TGTGCCAGCAGCCCTCAGTTGAGGGATCCGAACACTGAAGCTTTCTTT. It codes for CASSPQLRDPNTEAFF. The variable domain in full, completed from reference TRBV9 and TRBJ1-1, reads DSGVTQTPKHLITATGQRVTLRCSPRSGDLSVYWYQQSLDQGLQFLIQYYNGEERAKGNILERFSAQQFPDLHSELNLSSLELGDSALYFCASSPQLRDPNTEAFFGQGTRLTVV.

This clone came up a few times. The genes are TRBV18 and TRBJ2-7, with 8 bases lining up with TRBD2. This CDR3 has 14 residues. V trimming: 4 bases; J trimming: 6 bases; junction bases outside the gene matches: 8. CDR1 and CDR2 (germline): KGHSH, LQKENI. The CDR3 spells CASSRKRGSFEQYF. Here the CDR3 DNA reads TGTGCCAGCTCACGGAAGCGGGGGTCTTTCGAGCAGTACTTC.

The genes are TRBV7-2 and TRBJ1-1, with 7 bases that match TRBD1. The CDR3 contains 16 residues. The germline CDR1 and CDR2 sequences are SGHTA and FQGNSA. V lost 5 bases to trimming and J lost 2 bases; unmatched junction nucleotides: 11. Written as DNA, the CDR3 is TGTGCCAGCAGCGTAGACCAAGGGACAGCAAACACTGAAGCTTTCTTT. Translating it yields CASSVDQGTANTEAFF.